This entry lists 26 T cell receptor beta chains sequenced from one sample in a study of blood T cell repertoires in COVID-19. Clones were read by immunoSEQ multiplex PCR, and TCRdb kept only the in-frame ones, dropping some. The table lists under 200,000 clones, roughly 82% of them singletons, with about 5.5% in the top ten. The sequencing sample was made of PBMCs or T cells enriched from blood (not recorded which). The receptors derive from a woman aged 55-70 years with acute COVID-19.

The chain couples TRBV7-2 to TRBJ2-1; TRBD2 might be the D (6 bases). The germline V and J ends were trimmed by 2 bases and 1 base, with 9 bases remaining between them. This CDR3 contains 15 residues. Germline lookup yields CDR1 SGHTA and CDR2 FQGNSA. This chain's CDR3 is CASSLYGGSYNEQFF. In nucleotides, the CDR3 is TGTGCCAGCAGCTTATACGGGGGATCCTACAATGAGCAGTTCTTC.

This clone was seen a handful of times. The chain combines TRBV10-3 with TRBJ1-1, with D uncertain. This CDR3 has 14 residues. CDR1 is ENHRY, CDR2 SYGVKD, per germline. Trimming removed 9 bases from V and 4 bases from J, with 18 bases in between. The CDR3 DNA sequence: TGTGCCATGTGGCCCGGCGACTTGGGCACTGAAGCTTTCTTT. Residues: CAMWPGDLGTEAFF.

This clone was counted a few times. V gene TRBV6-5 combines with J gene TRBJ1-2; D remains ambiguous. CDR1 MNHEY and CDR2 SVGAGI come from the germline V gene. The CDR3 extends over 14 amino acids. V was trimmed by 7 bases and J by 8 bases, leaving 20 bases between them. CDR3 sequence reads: CASMRVGHREGYTF. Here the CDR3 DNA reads TGTGCCAGCATGCGAGTTGGTCACCGGGAGGGCTACACCTTC.

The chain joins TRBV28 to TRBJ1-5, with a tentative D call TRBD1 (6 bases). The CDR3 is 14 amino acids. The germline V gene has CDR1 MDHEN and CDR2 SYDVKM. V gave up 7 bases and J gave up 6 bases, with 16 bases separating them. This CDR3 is CASKPHRESQPQHF. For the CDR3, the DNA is TGTGCCAGCAAACCTCACAGGGAAAGTCAGCCCCAGCATTTT. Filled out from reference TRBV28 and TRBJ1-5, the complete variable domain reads DVKVTQSSRYLVKRTGEKVFLECVQDMDHENMFWYRQDPGLGLRLIYFSYDVKMKEKGDIPEGYSVSREKKERFSLILESASTNQTSMYLCASKPHRESQPQHFGDGTRLSIL.

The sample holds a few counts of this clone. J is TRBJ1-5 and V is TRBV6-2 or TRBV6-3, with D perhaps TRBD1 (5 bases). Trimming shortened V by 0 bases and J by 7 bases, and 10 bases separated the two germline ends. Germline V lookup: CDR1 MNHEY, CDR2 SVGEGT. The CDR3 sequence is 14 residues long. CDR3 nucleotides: TGTGCCAGCAGTTACTCGGGGCGGTCCCAGCCCCAGCATTTT. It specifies CASSYSGRSQPQHF.

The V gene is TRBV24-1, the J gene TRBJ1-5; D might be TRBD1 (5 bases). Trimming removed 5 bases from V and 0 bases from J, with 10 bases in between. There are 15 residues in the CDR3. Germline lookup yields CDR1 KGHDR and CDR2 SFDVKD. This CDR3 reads CATSAAGGSNQPQHF. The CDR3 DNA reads TGTGCCACCAGTGCGGCGGGGGGTAGCAATCAGCCCCAGCATTTT.

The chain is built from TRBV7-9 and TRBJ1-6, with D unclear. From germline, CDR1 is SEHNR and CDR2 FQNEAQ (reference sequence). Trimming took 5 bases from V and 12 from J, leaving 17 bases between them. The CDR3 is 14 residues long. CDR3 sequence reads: CASSLTPLGEPLHF. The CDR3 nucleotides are TGTGCCAGCAGCCTAACCCCCCTAGGAGAACCCCTCCACTTT.

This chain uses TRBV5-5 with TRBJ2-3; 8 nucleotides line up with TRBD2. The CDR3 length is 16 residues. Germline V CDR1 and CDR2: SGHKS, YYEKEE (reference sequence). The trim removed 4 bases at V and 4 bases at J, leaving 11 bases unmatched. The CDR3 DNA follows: TGTGCCAGCAGCCCTACAGGACTAGCCGAGGCAGATACGCAGTATTTT. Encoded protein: CASSPTGLAEADTQYF.

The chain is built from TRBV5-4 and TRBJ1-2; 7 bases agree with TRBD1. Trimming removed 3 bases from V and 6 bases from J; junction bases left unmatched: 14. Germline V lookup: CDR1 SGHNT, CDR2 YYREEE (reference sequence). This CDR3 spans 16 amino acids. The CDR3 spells CASSSPPGQKTDGYTF. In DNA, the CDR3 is TGTGCCAGCAGCTCGCCCCCGGGACAGAAGACGGATGGCTACACCTTC.

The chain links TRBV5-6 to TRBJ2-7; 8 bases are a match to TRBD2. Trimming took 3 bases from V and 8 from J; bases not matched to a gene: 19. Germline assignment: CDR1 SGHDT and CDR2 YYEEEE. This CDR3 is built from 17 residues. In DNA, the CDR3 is TGTGCCAGCAGCTCTCCCGTAGTGGCGGGAGGAAGTGAGAAGCAGTACTTC. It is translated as CASSSPVVAGGSEKQYF.

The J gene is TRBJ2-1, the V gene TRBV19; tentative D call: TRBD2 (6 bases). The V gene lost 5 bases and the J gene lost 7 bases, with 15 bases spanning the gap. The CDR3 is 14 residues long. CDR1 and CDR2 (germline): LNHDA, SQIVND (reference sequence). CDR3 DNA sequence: TGTGCCAGTAGTGTCTCCGGGACTCTAAATGAGCAGTTCTTC. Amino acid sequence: CASSVSGTLNEQFF.

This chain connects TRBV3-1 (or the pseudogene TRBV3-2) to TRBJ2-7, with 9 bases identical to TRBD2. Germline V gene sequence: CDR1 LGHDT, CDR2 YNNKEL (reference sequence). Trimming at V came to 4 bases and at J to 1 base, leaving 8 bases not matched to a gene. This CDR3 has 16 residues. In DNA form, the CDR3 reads TGTGCCAGCAGCCTAAAAGCGGGGGGATCTTCCTACGAGCAGTACGTC. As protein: CASSLKAGGSSYEQYV.

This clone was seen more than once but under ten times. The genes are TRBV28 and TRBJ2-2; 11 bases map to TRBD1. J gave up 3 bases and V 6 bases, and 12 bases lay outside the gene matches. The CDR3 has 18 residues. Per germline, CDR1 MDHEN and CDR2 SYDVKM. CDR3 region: CASSLGVSGQGDTGELFF. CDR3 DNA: TGTGCCAGCAGCCTAGGGGTCTCGGGACAGGGGGACACCGGGGAGCTGTTTTTT.

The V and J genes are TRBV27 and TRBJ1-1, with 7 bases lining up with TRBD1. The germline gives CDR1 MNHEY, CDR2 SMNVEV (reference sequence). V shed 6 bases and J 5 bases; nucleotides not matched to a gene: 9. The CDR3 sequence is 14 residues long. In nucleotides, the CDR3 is TGTGCCAGCAGGGTCAGGGGGTTGGGGACTGAAGCTTTCTTT. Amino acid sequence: CASRVRGLGTEAFF.

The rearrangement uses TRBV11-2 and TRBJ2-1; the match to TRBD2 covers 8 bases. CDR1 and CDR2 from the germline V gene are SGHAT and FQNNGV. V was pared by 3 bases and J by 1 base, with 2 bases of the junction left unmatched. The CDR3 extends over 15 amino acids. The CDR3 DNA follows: TGTGCCAGCAGCTTGGGGACTAGGTCCTACAATGAGCAGTTCTTC. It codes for CASSLGTRSYNEQFF.

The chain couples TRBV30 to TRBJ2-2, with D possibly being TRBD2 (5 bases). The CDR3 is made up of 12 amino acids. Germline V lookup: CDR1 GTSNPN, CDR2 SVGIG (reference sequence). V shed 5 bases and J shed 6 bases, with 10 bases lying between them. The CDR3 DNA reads TGTGCCTGGCTGAGCGGTCCCGGGGAGCTGTTTTTT. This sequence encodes CAWLSGPGELFF.

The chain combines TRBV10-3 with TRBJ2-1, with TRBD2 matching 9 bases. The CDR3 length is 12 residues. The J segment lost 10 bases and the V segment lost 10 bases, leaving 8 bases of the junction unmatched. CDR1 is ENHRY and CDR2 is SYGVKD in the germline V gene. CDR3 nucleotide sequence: TGTGCCACCAGGCCTAGCGGGATCGAGCAGTTCTTC. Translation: CATRPSGIEQFF.

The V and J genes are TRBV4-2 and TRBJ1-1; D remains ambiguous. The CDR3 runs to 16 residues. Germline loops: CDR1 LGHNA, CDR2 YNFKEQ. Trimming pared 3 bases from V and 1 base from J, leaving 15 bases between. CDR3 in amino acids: CASSQAPGRRNTEAFF. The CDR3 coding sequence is TGTGCCAGCAGCCAGGCCCCCGGGAGGCGGAACACTGAAGCTTTCTTT.

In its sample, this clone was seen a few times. The CDR3 sequence is CASSATLATGELFF. CDR3 bases: TGTGCCAGCAGCGCAACCTTGGCTACCGGGGAGCTGTTTTTT. The chain is built from TRBV9 and TRBJ2-2; D uncertain. Per the germline V gene, CDR1 is SGDLS and CDR2 is YYNGEE. The CDR3 extends over 14 amino acids. With 3 bases removed from V and 5 bases from J, the gap between germline ends came to 11 bases.

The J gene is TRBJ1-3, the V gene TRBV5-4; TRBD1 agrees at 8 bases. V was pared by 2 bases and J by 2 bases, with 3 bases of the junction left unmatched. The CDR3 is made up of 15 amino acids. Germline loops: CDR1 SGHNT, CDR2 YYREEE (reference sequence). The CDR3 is CASSLNRGTGNTIYF. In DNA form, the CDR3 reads TGTGCCAGCAGCTTAAACAGGGGGACTGGAAACACCATATATTTT.

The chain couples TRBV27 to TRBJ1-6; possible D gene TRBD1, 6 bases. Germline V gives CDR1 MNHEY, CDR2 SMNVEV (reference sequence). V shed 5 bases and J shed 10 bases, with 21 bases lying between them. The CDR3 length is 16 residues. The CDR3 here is CASSPRPRQGSSPLHF. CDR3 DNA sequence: TGTGCCAGCAGTCCGCGGCCCCGTCAGGGGTCCTCACCCCTCCACTTT.

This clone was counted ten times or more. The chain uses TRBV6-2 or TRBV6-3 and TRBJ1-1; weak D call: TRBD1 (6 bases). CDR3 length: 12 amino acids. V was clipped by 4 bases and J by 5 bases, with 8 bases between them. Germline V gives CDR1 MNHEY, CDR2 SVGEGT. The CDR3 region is CASSSGETEAFF. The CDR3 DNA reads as TGTGCCAGCAGTTCAGGGGAAACTGAAGCTTTCTTT.

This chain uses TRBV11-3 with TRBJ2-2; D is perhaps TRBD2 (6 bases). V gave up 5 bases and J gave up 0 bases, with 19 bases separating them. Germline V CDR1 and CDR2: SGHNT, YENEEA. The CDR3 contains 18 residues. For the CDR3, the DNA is TGTGCCAGCAGCGGCAGGAGTGGCCGGGGGACGAACACCGGGGAGCTGTTTTTT. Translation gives CASSGRSGRGTNTGELFF.

CDR3 nucleotides: TGTGCCAGCAGCTCCTCCGGGACAGGGAACACTGAAGCTTTCTTT. This gives the protein CASSSSGTGNTEAFF. The chain recombines TRBV7-9 with TRBJ1-1; 8 nucleotides line up with TRBD1. The V segment lost 4 bases and the J segment 1 base; nucleotides outside the gene matches: 5. CDR1 is SEHNR and CDR2 is FQNEAQ in the germline V gene (reference sequence). The CDR3 is 15 residues long.

The CDR3 nucleotides are TGTGCCAGCAGCTTGGCCCTGAGCGAACGTGGCTACACCTTC. This sequence encodes CASSLALSERGYTF. This chain connects TRBV5-4 to TRBJ1-2, with unresolved D. Germline V CDR1 and CDR2: SGHNT, YYREEE (reference sequence). Trimming stripped 0 bases from V and 7 bases from J, with 13 bases between. This CDR3 contains 14 residues.

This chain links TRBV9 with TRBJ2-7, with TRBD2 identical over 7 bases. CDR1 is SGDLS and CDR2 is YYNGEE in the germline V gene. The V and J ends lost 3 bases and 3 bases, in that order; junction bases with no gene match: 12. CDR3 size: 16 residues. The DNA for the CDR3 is TGTGCCAGCAGCGAAGGTGGGAGGGCCAATAGCTACGAGCAGTACTTC. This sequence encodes CASSEGGRANSYEQYF.